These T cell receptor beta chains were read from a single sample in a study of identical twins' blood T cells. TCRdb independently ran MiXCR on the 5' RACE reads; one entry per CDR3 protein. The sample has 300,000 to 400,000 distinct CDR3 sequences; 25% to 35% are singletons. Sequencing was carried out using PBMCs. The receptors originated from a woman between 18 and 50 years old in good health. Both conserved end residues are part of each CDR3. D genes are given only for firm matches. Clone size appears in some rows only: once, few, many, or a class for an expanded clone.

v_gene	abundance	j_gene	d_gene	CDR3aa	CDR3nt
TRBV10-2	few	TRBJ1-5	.	CASAATGRGNQPQHF	TGCGCCAGTGCGGCAACAGGACGGGGCAATCAGCCCCAGCATTTT
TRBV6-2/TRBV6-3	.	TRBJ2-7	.	CASSYNFYYEQYF	TGTGCCAGCAGTTACAACTTCTACTACGAGCAGTACTTC
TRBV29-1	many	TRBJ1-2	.	CSVEDLGEFFRYGYTF	TGCAGCGTTGAAGATCTGGGGGAATTCTTTCGGTATGGCTACACCTTC
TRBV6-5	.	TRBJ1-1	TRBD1	CASSYGGTGGMNTEAFF	TGTGCCAGCAGTTACGGGGGGACAGGGGGAATGAACACTGAAGCTTTCTTT
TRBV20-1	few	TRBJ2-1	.	CSARVGGGQSYNEQFF	TGCAGTGCTAGAGTAGGTGGAGGACAGTCCTACAATGAGCAGTTCTTC
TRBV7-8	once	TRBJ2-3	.	CASLASLSGDTQYF	TGTGCCAGCCTAGCGTCCCTCTCGGGAGATACGCAGTATTTT
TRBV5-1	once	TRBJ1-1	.	CASSFRSLLQPEAFF	TGCGCCAGCAGCTTCCGGTCACTTTTACAACCTGAAGCTTTCTTT
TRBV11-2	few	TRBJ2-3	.	CASSLEETVTDTQYF	TGTGCCAGCAGCTTAGAGGAGACAGTCACAGATACGCAGTATTTT
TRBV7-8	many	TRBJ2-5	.	CASSFGQPPMETQYF	TGTGCCAGCAGCTTTGGACAGCCTCCGATGGAAACCCAGTACTTC
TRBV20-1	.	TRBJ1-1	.	CGAPDRLGTEAFF	TGCGGTGCTCCTGACAGACTGGGAACTGAAGCTTTCTTT
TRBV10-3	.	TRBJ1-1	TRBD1	CAISRDSSKEAFF	TGTGCCATCAGCCGGGACAGTTCAAAAGAGGCTTTCTTT
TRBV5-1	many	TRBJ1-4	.	CASSARRDEKLFF	TGCGCCAGCAGCGCCCGTAGGGATGAAAAACTGTTTTTT
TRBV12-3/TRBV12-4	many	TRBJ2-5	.	CASSLRTTQYF	TGTGCCAGCAGTTTACGGACGACCCAGTACTTC
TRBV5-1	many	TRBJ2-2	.	CASTGTPNTGELFF	TGCGCCAGCACGGGGACACCTAACACCGGGGAGCTGTTTTTT
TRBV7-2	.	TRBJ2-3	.	CVSSSGVWDTQYF	TGTGTCAGCAGTTCCGGGGTTTGGGATACGCAGTATTTT
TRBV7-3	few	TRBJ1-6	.	CASSSGSYNSPLHF	TGTGCCAGCAGCTCGGGCTCCTATAATTCACCCCTCCACTTT
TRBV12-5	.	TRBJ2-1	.	CASGMREVYNEQFF	TGTGCTAGTGGGATGAGAGAGGTTTACAATGAGCAGTTCTTC
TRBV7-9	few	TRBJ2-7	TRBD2	CASSLAGLAGYEQYF	TGTGCCAGCAGCTTAGCTGGACTAGCGGGTTACGAGCAGTACTTC
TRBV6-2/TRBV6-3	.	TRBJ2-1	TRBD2	CASSQLAGGRNVRYNEQFF	TGTGCCAGCAGCCAACTAGCGGGAGGCCGAAATGTACGCTACAATGAGCAGTTCTTC
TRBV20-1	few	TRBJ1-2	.	CSASLVPPYYGYTF	TGCAGTGCTAGTTTGGTCCCCCCCTACTATGGCTACACCTTC